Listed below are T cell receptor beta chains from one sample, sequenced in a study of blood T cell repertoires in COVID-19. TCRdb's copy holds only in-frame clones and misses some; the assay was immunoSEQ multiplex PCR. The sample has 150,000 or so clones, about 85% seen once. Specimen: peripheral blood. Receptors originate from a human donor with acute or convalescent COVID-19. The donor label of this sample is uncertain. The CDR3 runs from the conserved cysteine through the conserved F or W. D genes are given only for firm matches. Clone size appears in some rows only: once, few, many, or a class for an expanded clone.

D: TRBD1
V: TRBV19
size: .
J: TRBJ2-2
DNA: TGTGCCAGTAGTATAGAGCGTAGACAGGGGCCGAACACCGGGGAGCTGTTTTTT
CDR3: CASSIERRQGPNTGELFF

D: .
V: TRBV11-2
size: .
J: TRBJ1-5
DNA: TGTGCCAGCAGCTCAGACACGCGGCGTCAGCCCCAGCATTTT
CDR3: CASSSDTRRQPQHF

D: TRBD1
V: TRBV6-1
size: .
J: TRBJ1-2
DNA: TGTGCCAGCAGTGAAGCAGACGGGACAGCGAGATATGGCTACACCTTC
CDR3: CASSEADGTARYGYTF

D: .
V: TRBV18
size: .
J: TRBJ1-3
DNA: TGTGCCAGCTCACCGCAGGGAACTGGAAACACCATATATTTT
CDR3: CASSPQGTGNTIYF

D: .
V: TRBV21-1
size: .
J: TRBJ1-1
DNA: TGTGCCAGCAGCATCACACAGTTGAACACTGAAGCTTTCTTT
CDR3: CASSITQLNTEAFF

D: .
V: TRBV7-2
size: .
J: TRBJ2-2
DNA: TGTGCCAGCAGCCCATTATGGGACATCCGTAGGACCGGGGAGCTGTTTTTT
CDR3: CASSPLWDIRRTGELFF

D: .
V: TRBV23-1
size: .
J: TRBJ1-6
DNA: TGCGCCAGCAGTCATAGGTTCGGAGGGAGTAATTCACCCCTCCACTTT
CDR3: CASSHRFGGSNSPLHF

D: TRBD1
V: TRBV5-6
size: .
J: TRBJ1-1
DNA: TGTGCCAGCAGCTTGGATGGTGGGACAGGGTCGCCTGAAGCTTTCTTT
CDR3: CASSLDGGTGSPEAFF

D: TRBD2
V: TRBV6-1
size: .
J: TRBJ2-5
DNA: TGTGCCAGCAGTGACGCGACTAGCGGGGGGTGGCCCCAGTACTTC
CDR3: CASSDATSGGWPQYF

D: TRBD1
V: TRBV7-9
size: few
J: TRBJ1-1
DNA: TGTGCCAGCAGCCCCCAGTTAAGGGGGCGACGAGCTTCTGAAGCTTTCTTT
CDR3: CASSPQLRGRRASEAFF

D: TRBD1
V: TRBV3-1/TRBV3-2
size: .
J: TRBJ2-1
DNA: TGTGCCAGCAGCTATCCGGGACAGGGTATAGATGAGCAGTTCTTC
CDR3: CASSYPGQGIDEQFF

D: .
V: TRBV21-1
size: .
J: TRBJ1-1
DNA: TGTGCCAGCAGCAAAAGGGCAGACGGGGACAGGGTGTGTGACTCGGAAGCTTTCTTT
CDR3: CASSKRADGDRVCDSEAFF

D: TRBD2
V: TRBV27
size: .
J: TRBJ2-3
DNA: TGTGCCAGCAGTATTCCCGGGACTAGCGGCACAGATACGCAGTATTTT
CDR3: CASSIPGTSGTDTQYF

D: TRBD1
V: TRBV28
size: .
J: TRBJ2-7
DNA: TGTGCCAGCAAATACCGGGACAGGTTTGGGGAGCAGTACTTC
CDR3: CASKYRDRFGEQYF

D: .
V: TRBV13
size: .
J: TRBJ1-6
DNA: TGTGCCAGCAGCGAGGGGAGGGCGAATTCACCCCTCCACTTT
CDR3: CASSEGRANSPLHF

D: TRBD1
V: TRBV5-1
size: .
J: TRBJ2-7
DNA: TGCGCCAGCAGCCCGGGACAGGGAGGGCGCGAGCAGTACTTC
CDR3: CASSPGQGGREQYF

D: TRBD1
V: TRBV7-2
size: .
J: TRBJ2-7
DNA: TGTGCCAGCCTAAATACAGGGGGAAACGAGCAGTACTTC
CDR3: CASLNTGGNEQYF

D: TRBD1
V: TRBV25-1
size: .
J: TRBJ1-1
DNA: TGTGCCAGCAGTGAAGGGTGGACAGGGATGAACACTGAAGCTTTCTTT
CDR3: CASSEGWTGMNTEAFF

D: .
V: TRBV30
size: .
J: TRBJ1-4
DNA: TGTGCCTGGAGTTTGGGGGGGGCACTGTTTTTT
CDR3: CAWSLGGALFF

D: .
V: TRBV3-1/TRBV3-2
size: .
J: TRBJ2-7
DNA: TGTGCCAGCAGCCTTCCGGGATTTGGCCACGAGCAGTACTTC
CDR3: CASSLPGFGHEQYF

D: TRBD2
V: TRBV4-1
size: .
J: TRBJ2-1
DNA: TGCGCCAGCAGCGCTCGACCGGGGGGAGCCTACAATGAGCAGTTCTTC
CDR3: CASSARPGGAYNEQFF

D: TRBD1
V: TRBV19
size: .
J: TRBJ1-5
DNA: TGTGCCAGTAGACACCGGGACAGGGATCAGCCCCAGCATTTT
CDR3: CASRHRDRDQPQHF

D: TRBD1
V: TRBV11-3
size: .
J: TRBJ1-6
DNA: TGTGCCAGCAGCTTAGTCCAGGGGGATTCACCCCTCCACTTT
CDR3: CASSLVQGDSPLHF

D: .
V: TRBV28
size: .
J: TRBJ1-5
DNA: TGTGCCAGCGGAGGTTACAGCAATCAGCCCCAGCATTTT
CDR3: CASGGYSNQPQHF

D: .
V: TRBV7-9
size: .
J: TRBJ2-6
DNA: TGTGCCAGCAGCCATGGACAACTGGGGTCTGGGGCCAACGTCCTGACTTTC
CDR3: CASSHGQLGSGANVLTF

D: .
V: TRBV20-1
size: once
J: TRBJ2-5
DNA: TGCAGTGCTAGACAACAAGAGACCCAGTACTTC
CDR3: CSARQQETQYF

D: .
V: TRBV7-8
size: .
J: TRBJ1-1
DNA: TGTGCCAGCAGCCTTTCAGAGCTACTACTAGAAGCTTTCTTT
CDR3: CASSLSELLLEAFF

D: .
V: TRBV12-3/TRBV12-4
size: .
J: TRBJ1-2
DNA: TGTGCCAGCAGTCCATTGCTGAGAGGTGGCTACACCTTC
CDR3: CASSPLLRGGYTF

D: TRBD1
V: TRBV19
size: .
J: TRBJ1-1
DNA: TGTGCCAGTACCCCCGAAGGCAGGGGGAATTTAGCTTTCTTT
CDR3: CASTPEGRGNLAFF

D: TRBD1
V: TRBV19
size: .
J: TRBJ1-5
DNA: TGTGCCAGTACCCGGACAGGGAATCAGCCCCAGCATTTT
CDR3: CASTRTGNQPQHF

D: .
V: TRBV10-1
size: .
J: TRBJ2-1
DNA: TGCGCCAGCAGTGAGTCAAGGGGCACAAGCTACAATGAGCAGTTCTTC
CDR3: CASSESRGTSYNEQFF

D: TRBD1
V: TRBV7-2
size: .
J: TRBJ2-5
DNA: TGTGCCAGCAGTCAGGGGGTTACGGAGACCCAGTACTTC
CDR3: CASSQGVTETQYF

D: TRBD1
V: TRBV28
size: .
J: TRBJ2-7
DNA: TGTGCCAGCAGTCGTGGACAGGGGGCATACGAGCAGTACTTC
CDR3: CASSRGQGAYEQYF

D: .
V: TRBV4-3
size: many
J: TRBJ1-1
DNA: TGCGCCAGCAGCCAAGATTTCGGAGGGGCCTACATGAACACTGAAGCTTTCTTT
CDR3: CASSQDFGGAYMNTEAFF

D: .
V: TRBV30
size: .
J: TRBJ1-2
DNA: TGTGCCTGGAGTGACTCGCCTGGCTACACCTTC
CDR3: CAWSDSPGYTF

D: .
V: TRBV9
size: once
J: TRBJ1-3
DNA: TGTGCCAGCAGCGCAGGTGGATTCTCTGGAAACACCATATATTTT
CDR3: CASSAGGFSGNTIYF

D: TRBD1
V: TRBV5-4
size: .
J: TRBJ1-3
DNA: TGTGCCAGCAGCTTGGGGACAGGGACCGGAAACACCATATATTTT
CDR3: CASSLGTGTGNTIYF

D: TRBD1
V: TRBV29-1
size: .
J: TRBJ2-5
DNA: TGCAGCGTTGAGGGGCAGGGGGCGCTTTTAGAGACCCAGTACTTC
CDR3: CSVEGQGALLETQYF

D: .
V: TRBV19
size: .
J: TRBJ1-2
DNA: TGTGCCAGTAGTACGGGACACGAGGCCTCCTATGGCTACACCTTC
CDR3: CASSTGHEASYGYTF

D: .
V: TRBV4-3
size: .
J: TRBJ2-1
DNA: TGCGCCAGCAGCCAAGACTCAGGGCCCGCCCCAACCTACAATGAGCAGTTCTTC
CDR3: CASSQDSGPAPTYNEQFF

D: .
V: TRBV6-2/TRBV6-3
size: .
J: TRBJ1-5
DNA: TGTGCCAGCAGTTACGTGCGGGGTCAGCCCCAGCATTTT
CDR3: CASSYVRGQPQHF

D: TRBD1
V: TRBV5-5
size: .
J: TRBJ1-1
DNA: TGTGCCAGCAGCTTTTCCTTGACAGGGGGACAAACTGAAGCTTTCTTT
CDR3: CASSFSLTGGQTEAFF